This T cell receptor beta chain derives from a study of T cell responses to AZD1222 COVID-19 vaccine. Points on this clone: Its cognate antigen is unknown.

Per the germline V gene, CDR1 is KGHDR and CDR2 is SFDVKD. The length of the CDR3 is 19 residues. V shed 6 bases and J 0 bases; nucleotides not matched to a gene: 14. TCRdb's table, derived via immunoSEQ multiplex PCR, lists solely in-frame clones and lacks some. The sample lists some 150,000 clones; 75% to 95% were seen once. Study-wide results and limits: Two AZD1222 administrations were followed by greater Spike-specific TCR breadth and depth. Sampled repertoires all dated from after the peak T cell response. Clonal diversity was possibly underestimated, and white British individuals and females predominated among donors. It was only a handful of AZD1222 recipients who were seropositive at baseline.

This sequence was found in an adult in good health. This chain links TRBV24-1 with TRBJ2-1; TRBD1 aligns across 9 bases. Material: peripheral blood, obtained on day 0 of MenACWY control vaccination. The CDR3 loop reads CATSWGPGQGISSYNEQFF. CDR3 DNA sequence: TGTGCCACCAGTTGGGGACCGGGACAGGGAATATCCTCCTACAATGAGCAGTTCTTC.